This T cell receptor beta chain was retrieved from a study of CD8 T cells in ankylosing spondylitis. Whole-study findings and limits: Disease-linked clones displayed a CD8+ phenotype and appeared relatively rarely in peripheral blood. Made up of roughly 8 highly homologous variants, a TCR beta motif appeared characteristic of ankylosing spondylitis blood.

The CDR3 length is 16 residues. Germline-derived CDR1 and CDR2 are LGHNA and YSLEER. V was trimmed by 0 bases and J by 4 bases, leaving 14 bases between them. As to this clonotype: Its antigen is unknown.

TCRdb ran MiXCR on the 5' RACE reads and lists one entry per CDR3 protein. The table lists some 700,000 distinct CDR3 sequences, 15% to 20% of them singletons, with around 19% in the top ten. The sequencing sample was made of blood, either unsorted or a sorted T cell fraction (not recorded which). The TCR sequence derives from a male donor with ankylosing spondylitis. V usage is TRBV4-3 and J usage is TRBJ2-3, with a tentative D call TRBD2 (6 bases). In DNA form, the CDR3 reads TGCGCCAGCAGCCAAGACCCGGGGGAGCGCGCAGATACGCAGTATTTT. It translates to CASSQDPGERADTQYF.